This TCR beta chain was captured in a study of OX40 agonist ivuxolimab in advanced cancers. Study-level information: Cancers in dose escalation were hepatocellular, melanoma, renal cell and head and neck. Patients were 82.7% male with ages roughly 23 to 85, mean 60.

The study's findings and limits: The mean number of expanded clones was higher in CD8+ T cells than in CD4+. Clonal expansion by week 6 occurred in CD4+ and CD8+ blood T cells (at 0.1 to 3.0 mg/kg).

Regarding this clone: Its target is unknown.

Per germline, CDR1 SNHLY and CDR2 FYNNEI. The CDR3 covers 12 residues. Some clones are missing from TCRdb's copy, which holds only in-frame ones; the method was immunoSEQ multiplex PCR. The table records about 79,000 clones, approximately 85% of them present only once. The gene calls are TRBV2 and TRBJ2-5; no clear D. The J call could be wrong; TRBJ2-7 is a better fit for the DNA end. This TCR came from an adult with an advanced solid tumor such as melanoma, head and neck, liver or kidney cancer. The sequencing here drew on CD4+ or CD8+ T cells sorted from blood, taken in a trial of the OX40 agonist ivuxolimab. CDR3: CASSESVTEQYF. The CDR3 DNA reads TGTGCCAGCAGTGAAAGTGTCACCGAGCAGTACTTC.